This TCR beta chain stems from a study of blood T cell repertoires in COVID-19. This CDR3 is built from 14 residues. CDR1 is KGHDR and CDR2 is SFDVKD in the germline V gene. V was cut by 4 bases and J by 4 bases, with 10 bases left in between. Some clones are missing from TCRdb's copy, which holds only in-frame ones; the method was immunoSEQ multiplex PCR. The sample has about 140,000 clones, over 80% seen once. The chain is built from TRBV24-1 and TRBJ1-5; D ambiguous. The receptor was derived from a man aged 55 to 69 with active or convalescent COVID-19. Sequencing was done on a sample of peripheral blood. The CDR3 region is CATSDVTLNQPQHF. DNA of the CDR3: TGTGCCACCAGTGACGTCACCCTAAATCAGCCCCAGCATTTT.